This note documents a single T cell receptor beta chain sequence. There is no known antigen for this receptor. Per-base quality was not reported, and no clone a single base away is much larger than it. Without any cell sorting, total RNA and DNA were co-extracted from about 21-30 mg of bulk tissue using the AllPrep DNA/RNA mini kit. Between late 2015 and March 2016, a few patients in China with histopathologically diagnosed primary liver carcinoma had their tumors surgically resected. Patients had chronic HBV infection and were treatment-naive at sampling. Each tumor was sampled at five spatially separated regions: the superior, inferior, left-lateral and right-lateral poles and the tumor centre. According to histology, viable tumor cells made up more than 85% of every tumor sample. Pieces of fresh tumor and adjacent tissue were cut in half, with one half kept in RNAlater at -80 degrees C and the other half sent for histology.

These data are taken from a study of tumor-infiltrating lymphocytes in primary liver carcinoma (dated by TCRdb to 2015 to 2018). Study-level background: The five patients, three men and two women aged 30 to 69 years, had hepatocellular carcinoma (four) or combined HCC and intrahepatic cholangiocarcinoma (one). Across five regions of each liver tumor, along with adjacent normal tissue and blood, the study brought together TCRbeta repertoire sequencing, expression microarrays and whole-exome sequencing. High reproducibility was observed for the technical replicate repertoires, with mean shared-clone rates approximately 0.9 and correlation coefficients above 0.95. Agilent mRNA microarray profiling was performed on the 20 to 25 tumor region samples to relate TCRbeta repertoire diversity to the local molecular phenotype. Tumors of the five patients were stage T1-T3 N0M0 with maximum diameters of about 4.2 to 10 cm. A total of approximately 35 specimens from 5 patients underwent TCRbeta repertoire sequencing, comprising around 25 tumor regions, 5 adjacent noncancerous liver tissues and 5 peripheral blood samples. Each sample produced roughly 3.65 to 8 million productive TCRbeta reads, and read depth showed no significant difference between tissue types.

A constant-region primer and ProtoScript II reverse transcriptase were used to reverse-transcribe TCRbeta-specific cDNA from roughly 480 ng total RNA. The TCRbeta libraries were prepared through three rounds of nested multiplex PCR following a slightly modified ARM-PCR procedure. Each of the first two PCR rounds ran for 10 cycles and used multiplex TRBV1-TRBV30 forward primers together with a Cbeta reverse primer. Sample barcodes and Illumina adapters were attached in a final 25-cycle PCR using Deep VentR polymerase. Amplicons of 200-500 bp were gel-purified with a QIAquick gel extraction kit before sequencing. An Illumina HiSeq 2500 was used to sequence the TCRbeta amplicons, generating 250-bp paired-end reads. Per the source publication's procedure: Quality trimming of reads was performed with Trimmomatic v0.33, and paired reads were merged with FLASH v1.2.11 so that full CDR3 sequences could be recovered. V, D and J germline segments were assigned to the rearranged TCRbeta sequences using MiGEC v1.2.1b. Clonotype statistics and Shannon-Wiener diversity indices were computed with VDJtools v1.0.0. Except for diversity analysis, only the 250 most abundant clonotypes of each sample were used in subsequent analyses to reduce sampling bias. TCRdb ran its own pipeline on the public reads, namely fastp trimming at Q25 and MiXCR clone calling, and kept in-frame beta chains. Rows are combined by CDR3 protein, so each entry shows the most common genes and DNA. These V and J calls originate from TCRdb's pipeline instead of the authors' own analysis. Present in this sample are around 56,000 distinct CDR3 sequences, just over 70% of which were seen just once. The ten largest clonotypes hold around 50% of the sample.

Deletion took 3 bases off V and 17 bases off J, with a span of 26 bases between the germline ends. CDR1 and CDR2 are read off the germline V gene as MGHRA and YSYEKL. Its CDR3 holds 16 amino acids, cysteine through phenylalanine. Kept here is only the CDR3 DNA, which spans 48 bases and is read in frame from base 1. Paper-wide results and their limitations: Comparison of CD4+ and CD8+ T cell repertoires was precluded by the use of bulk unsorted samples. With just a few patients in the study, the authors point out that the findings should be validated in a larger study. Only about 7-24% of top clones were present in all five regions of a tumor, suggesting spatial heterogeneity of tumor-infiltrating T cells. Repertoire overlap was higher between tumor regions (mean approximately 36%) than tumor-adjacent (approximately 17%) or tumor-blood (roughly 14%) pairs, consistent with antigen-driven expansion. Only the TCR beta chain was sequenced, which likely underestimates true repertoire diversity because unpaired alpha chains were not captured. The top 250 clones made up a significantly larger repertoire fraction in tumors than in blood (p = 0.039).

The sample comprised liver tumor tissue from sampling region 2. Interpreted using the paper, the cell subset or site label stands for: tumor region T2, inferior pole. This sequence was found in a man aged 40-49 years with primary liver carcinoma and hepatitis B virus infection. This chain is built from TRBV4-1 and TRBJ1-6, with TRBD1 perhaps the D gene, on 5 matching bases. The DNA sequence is TGCGCCAGCAGCCACCACCTACAGGTGGCGGATTCAGCCATCCACTTT. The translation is CASSHHLQVADSAIHF.